A single T cell receptor beta chain is shown here with its context. This entry belongs to a study of blood T cell repertoires in COVID-19. Study-level information: COVID-19 samples collected from the United States, Italy and Spain covered acute and convalescent phases.

TCRdb keeps only in-frame clones here, not all; method: immunoSEQ multiplex PCR. This sample has about 240,000 clones, with approximately 84% found just once. Trimming cost V 3 bases and J 12 bases; bases outside gene matches: 4. The CDR3 runs to 12 residues. Germline V gene sequence: CDR1 LGHDT, CDR2 YNNKEL (reference sequence). The sequenced sample was PBMCs or T cells enriched from blood (not recorded which). The chain is built from TRBV3-1 (or the pseudogene TRBV3-2) and TRBJ1-4; 7 bases line up with TRBD1. The clonotype comes from a woman in her thirties or forties with acute COVID-19. The CDR3 sequence: CASSHAGQELFF. DNA for the CDR3: TGTGCCAGCAGCCATGCAGGACAGGAACTGTTTTTT.